These 6 T cell receptor beta chains were all obtained from the same sample, sequenced in a study of cytomegalovirus exposure and HLA in healthy donors. Clones were sequenced by immunoSEQ multiplex PCR, and TCRdb holds only the in-frame ones, with some missing. Here the sample spans more than 50,000 clones, about 95% being singletons. Sequenced sample: PBMCs. The receptors come from a man aged 18 to 35 in good health and CMV-seronegative.

The chain employs TRBV7-8 and TRBJ2-1, with a weak D call TRBD2 (6 bases). The V gene lost 8 bases and the J gene lost 10 bases, with 15 bases spanning the gap. CDR1 is SGHVS, CDR2 FQNEAQ, per germline. The CDR3 is 12 amino acids. The CDR3 DNA sequence: TGTGCCAGCGCTCTAGCGACAGAGGAGCAGTTCTTC. Protein product: CASALATEEQFF. The complete variable domain, with remaining parts taken from reference TRBV7-8 and TRBJ2-1, reads GAGVSQSPRYKVAKRGQDVALRCDPISGHVSLFWYQQALGQGPEFLTYFQNEAQLDKSGLPSDRFFAERPEGSVSTLKIQRTQQEDSAVYLCASALATEEQFFGPGTRLTVL.

The genes are TRBV27 and TRBJ1-1; 7 positions match TRBD1. There are 13 residues in the CDR3. Trimming took 7 bases from V and 4 from J; bases not matched to a gene: 6. Per the germline V gene, CDR1 is MNHEY and CDR2 is SMNVEV (reference sequence). The CDR3 sequence is CASISTGVTEAFF. In DNA form, the CDR3 reads TGTGCCAGCATATCTACAGGGGTCACTGAAGCTTTCTTT.

The chain recombines TRBV6-5 with TRBJ2-1; TRBD2 is a possible D gene (5 bases). The germline V and J ends were trimmed by 0 bases and 10 bases, with 10 bases remaining between them. Germline loops: CDR1 MNHEY, CDR2 SVGAGI. This CDR3 comprises 13 residues. CDR3 nucleotide sequence: TGTGCCAGCAGTTACTCATCCCGGAGGGAGCAGTTCTTC. This encodes CASSYSSRREQFF.

CDR3 sequence: CASSRYDLGGAYNEQFF. The DNA for the CDR3 is TGCGCCAGCAGCCGATATGACCTTGGCGGGGCATACAATGAGCAGTTCTTC. The V call is TRBV4-1, the J call TRBJ2-1; possible D gene TRBD2, 6 bases. The V gene lost 4 bases and the J gene lost 4 bases, with 20 bases spanning the gap. The germline V gene has CDR1 MGHRA and CDR2 YSYEKL. The CDR3 length is 17 residues.

The genes are TRBV2 and TRBJ2-3; 10 nucleotides match TRBD1. V was pared by 4 bases and J by 3 bases, with 1 base of the junction left unmatched. There are 14 residues in the CDR3. Germline CDR1 SNHLY, CDR2 FYNNEI. This CDR3 reads CASSGTGGTDTQYF. The CDR3 DNA reads as TGTGCCAGCAGTGGGACAGGGGGGACAGATACGCAGTATTTT.

The chain joins TRBV28 to TRBJ2-7; TRBD2 matches at 7 bases. Germline V lookup: CDR1 MDHEN, CDR2 SYDVKM. The CDR3 spans 14 residues. Trimming cost V 1 base and J 6 bases; bases outside gene matches: 6. The CDR3: CASSLLREIGEQYF. In DNA, the CDR3 is TGTGCCAGCAGTTTATTGCGGGAGATCGGCGAGCAGTACTTC.